What follows are 32 T cell receptor beta chains derived from one specimen sequenced in a study of glioma-infiltrating T cells after dendritic cell vaccination. Clones were sequenced by immunoSEQ multiplex PCR, and TCRdb holds only the in-frame ones, with some missing. In the table there are about 32,000 clones, roughly 90% of which are singletons. This sample comprised blood, obtained before dendritic cell vaccination. Receptors originate from a human donor with glioblastoma.

The J gene is TRBJ1-2, the V gene TRBV11-2; D is ambiguous. Germline loops: CDR1 SGHAT, CDR2 FQNNGV. Between the trimmed V and J ends, which lost 5 bases and 4 bases, there was a span of 11 bases. The CDR3 sequence is 13 residues long. CDR3 bases: TGTGCCAGCAGCCCTGATATGCGCTATGGCTACACCTTC. Translated: CASSPDMRYGYTF.

The V gene is TRBV4-1, the J gene TRBJ2-5; perhaps TRBD2 as D (5 bases). Per the germline V gene, CDR1 is MGHRA and CDR2 is YSYEKL. The CDR3 is 17 residues long. Trimming removed 4 bases at V and 3 bases at J, with 21 bases between. DNA of the CDR3: TGCGCCAGCAGCCCGGGTAGGGTTTTGACGGGGAAAGAGACCCAGTACTTC. Its translation is CASSPGRVLTGKETQYF.

The V gene is TRBV9, the J gene TRBJ2-1, with TRBD2 identical over 8 bases. CDR1 and CDR2 (germline): SGDLS, YYNGEE. J lost 7 bases, V lost 2 bases, and 11 bases had no gene match. The length of the CDR3 is 16 residues. The CDR3 nucleotides read TGTGCCAGCAGCGTCCTGAGCGGGGGCGCAGGGAATGAGCAGTTCTTC. It translates to CASSVLSGGAGNEQFF.

The chain employs TRBV6-1 and TRBJ1-5; 7 nucleotides match TRBD1. Germline CDR1 is MNHNS and CDR2 is SASEGT. The CDR3 is made up of 13 amino acids. Trimming cost V 10 bases and J 6 bases; bases outside gene matches: 9. The CDR3 coding sequence is TGTGCCACCCTTCCTACAGGGGTTCAGCCCCAGCATTTT. It translates to CATLPTGVQPQHF.

The V gene is TRBV5-6, the J gene TRBJ2-7; 8 positions agree with TRBD2. Looked up from germline, CDR1 is SGHDT and CDR2 is YYEEEE. V dropped 4 bases and J dropped 0; count of bases not matched to a gene: 6. This CDR3 comprises 15 residues. The DNA of the CDR3 is TGTGCCAGCAGCCATCCCCGGGGGGGCTCCTACGAGCAGTACTTC. Translated: CASSHPRGGSYEQYF.

The chain joins TRBV2 to TRBJ1-5; TRBD1 agrees at 8 bases. The CDR3 covers 16 residues. Per germline, CDR1 SNHLY and CDR2 FYNNEI. V dropped 3 bases and J dropped 4; count of bases not matched to a gene: 8. For the CDR3, the DNA is TGTGCCAGCAGTGATTCCTTTTACAGGGGGAATCAGCCCCAGCATTTT. The encoded protein is CASSDSFYRGNQPQHF.

The chain employs TRBV7-2 and TRBJ2-5; 8 bases agree with TRBD1. V trimming: 0 bases; J trimming: 2 bases; junction bases outside the gene matches: 5. The CDR3 contains 16 residues. Germline values: CDR1 SGHTA, CDR2 FQGNSA. The DNA for the CDR3 is TGTGCCAGCAGCTTAGCTGGGACAGGTGTACAAGAGACCCAGTACTTC. Its protein is CASSLAGTGVQETQYF.

The chain combines TRBV5-6 with TRBJ2-1, with TRBD1 matching over 10 bases. J was trimmed by 6 bases and V by 5 bases; bases with no gene match: 14. The CDR3 extends over 17 amino acids. Germline CDR1 is SGHDT and CDR2 is YYEEEE. Here the CDR3 reads CASRLGGRDRGGNEQFF. The CDR3 DNA reads TGTGCCAGCAGGTTAGGGGGAAGGGACAGGGGAGGCAATGAGCAGTTCTTC.

The chain couples TRBV2 to TRBJ1-2; D is unclear. The V end was cut by 1 base, the J end by 4 bases, with 10 bases between. The CDR3 length is 14 residues. CDR1 and CDR2 (germline): SNHLY, FYNNEI. CDR3 DNA sequence: TGTGCCAGCAGTGAAGGTTCGGAGGCCTATGGCTACACCTTC. Its protein is CASSEGSEAYGYTF.

The V and J genes are TRBV30 and TRBJ2-7; maybe TRBD2 (6 bases). V lost 0 bases, J lost 2 bases, and 17 bases lay in between. Germline CDR1 and CDR2: GTSNPN and SVGIG (reference sequence). The CDR3 has 16 residues. The CDR3 DNA reads TGTGCCTGGAGTGTGGAGGGCCACCCCCTGGCCTACGAGCAGTACTTC. The encoded protein is CAWSVEGHPLAYEQYF. Full variable domain (missing parts from reference TRBV30 and TRBJ2-7): SQTIHQWPATLVQPVGSPLSLECTVEGTSNPNLYWYRQAAGRGLQLLFYSVGIGQISSEVPQNLSASRPQDRQFILSSKKLLLSDSGFYLCAWSVEGHPLAYEQYFGPGTRLTVT.

The chain carries TRBV7-8 and TRBJ2-2; the match to TRBD1 covers 7 bases. The CDR3 is 17 amino acids. Losses at the gene ends were 0 bases for V and 7 bases for J; bases not matched to a gene: 11. Germline V lookup: CDR1 SGHVS, CDR2 FQNEAQ. The CDR3 region is CASSLALVTGYGGELFF. DNA of the CDR3: TGTGCCAGCAGCTTAGCGCTAGTGACAGGGTATGGCGGGGAGCTGTTTTTT. Full variable domain (outside the CDR3, taken from reference TRBV7-8 and TRBJ2-2): GAGVSQSPRYKVAKRGQDVALRCDPISGHVSLFWYQQALGQGPEFLTYFQNEAQLDKSGLPSDRFFAERPEGSVSTLKIQRTQQEDSAVYLCASSLALVTGYGGELFFGEGSRLTVL.

Note on this clone: The junction does not match germline at one end; this may be a read error. The gene calls are TRBV2 and TRBJ2-5; the match to TRBD2 covers 10 bases. There are 14 residues in the CDR3. CDR1 and CDR2 from the germline V gene are SNHLY and FYNNEI. The CDR3 sequence: CASSALAGAGASDF. The CDR3 coding sequence is TGTGCCAGCAGCGCCCTAGCGGGGGCCGGGGCCTCGGACTTC.

This rearrangement joins TRBV2 to TRBJ2-3; TRBD1 matches 12 bases. CDR1 and CDR2 from the germline V gene are SNHLY and FYNNEI. V lost 6 bases, J lost 4 bases, and 8 bases stayed unmatched. This CDR3 has 16 residues. The CDR3 protein is CASRNAGTGGADTQYF. The DNA of the CDR3 is TGTGCCAGCAGGAACGCCGGGACAGGGGGCGCAGATACGCAGTATTTT.

V and J are TRBV2 and TRBJ2-7; 8 nucleotides line up with TRBD2. V shed 7 bases, J shed 3 bases, and the junction held 5 bases outside the gene matches. The CDR3 contains 13 residues. Germline CDR1 reads SNHLY; CDR2 reads FYNNEI. This chain's CDR3 is CASNLGRGYEQYF. In DNA form, the CDR3 reads TGTGCCAGCAACCTCGGGAGGGGCTACGAGCAGTACTTC.

This chain joins TRBV4-2 and TRBJ1-2, with a weak D call TRBD1 (5 bases). CDR1 is LGHNA and CDR2 is YNFKEQ in the germline V gene. The CDR3 length is 13 residues. Trimming left V 1 base short and J 3 bases short, with 6 bases between. In nucleotides, the CDR3 is TGTGCCAGCAGCCAAGGGGGCCACTATGGCTACACCTTC. Its protein is CASSQGGHYGYTF.

This chain joins TRBV5-1 and TRBJ2-2; a weak D match, TRBD2 (5 bases). From germline, CDR1 is SGHRS and CDR2 YFSETQ. V was pared by 0 bases and J by 3 bases, with 15 bases between. The length of the CDR3 is 17 residues. This CDR3 is CASSLASAGTYTGELFF. DNA for the CDR3: TGCGCCAGCAGCTTGGCTTCGGCGGGTACTTACACCGGGGAGCTGTTTTTT.

V usage is TRBV7-2 and J usage is TRBJ2-7, with 10 positions matching TRBD1. The CDR3 contains 14 residues. V lost 5 bases, J lost 3 bases, and 4 bases stayed unmatched. From germline, CDR1 is SGHTA and CDR2 FQGNSA. The CDR3 DNA reads TGTGCCAGCAGCCCGGACAGGGGGTACTACGAGCAGTACTTC. Encoded protein: CASSPDRGYYEQYF.

The J gene is TRBJ2-5, the V gene TRBV6-1, with a weak D call TRBD1 (6 bases). The CDR3 extends over 14 amino acids. Trimming took 6 bases from V and 4 from J, leaving 15 bases between them. Germline V gene lookup returns CDR1 MNHNS and CDR2 SASEGT. The CDR3 is CASRTYREGETQYF. The CDR3 nucleotides are TGTGCCAGCAGAACTTACAGGGAAGGAGAGACCCAGTACTTC.

The chain employs TRBV10-2 and TRBJ2-3; 7 bases align to TRBD1. Trimming at V came to 3 bases and at J to 0 bases, leaving 3 bases not matched to a gene. The V gene's germline CDR1 is WSHSY and CDR2 SAAADI. The CDR3 covers 15 residues. CDR3 DNA: TGCGCCAGCAGTGACCAGGGGGAAAGCACAGATACGCAGTATTTT. Residues: CASSDQGESTDTQYF.

The V call is TRBV28, the J call TRBJ2-1; the D gene is possibly TRBD2 (5 bases). This CDR3 region has 12 residues. Trimming cost V 5 bases and J 9 bases, with 11 bases left between them. CDR1 and CDR2 (germline): MDHEN, SYDVKM. In DNA form, the CDR3 reads TGTGCCAGCAGTCCGAGGGTTGGTGAGCAGTTCTTC. The encoded protein is CASSPRVGEQFF. Variable domain in full (rest from reference TRBV28 and TRBJ2-1): DVKVTQSSRYLVKRTGEKVFLECVQDMDHENMFWYRQDPGLGLRLIYFSYDVKMKEKGDIPEGYSVSREKKERFSLILESASTNQTSMYLCASSPRVGEQFFGPGTRLTVL.

The chain joins TRBV7-2 to TRBJ1-1, with D unclear. Germline V lookup: CDR1 SGHTA, CDR2 FQGNSA. The CDR3 totals 14 residues. Between the trimmed V and J ends, which lost 1 base and 4 bases, there was a span of 10 bases. The DNA for the CDR3 is TGTGCCAGCAGCTTAGGGGCCAGCGGCACTGAAGCTTTCTTT. Translated: CASSLGASGTEAFF.

This rearrangement joins TRBV4-2 to TRBJ1-4; 8 bases are shared with TRBD1. Trimming at V came to 1 base and at J to 8 bases, leaving 21 bases not matched to a gene. Germline V lookup: CDR1 LGHNA, CDR2 YNFKEQ. This CDR3 has 20 amino acids. CDR3 loop: CASSQGFRSQGGDIGEKLFF. DNA for the CDR3: TGTGCCAGCAGCCAAGGGTTTCGTTCACAGGGGGGGGATATCGGGGAAAAACTGTTTTTT.

The chain couples TRBV7-9 to TRBJ2-1, with 9 positions matching TRBD2. The trim removed 5 bases at V and 2 bases at J, leaving 4 bases unmatched. The CDR3 contains 15 residues. Germline V gene lookup returns CDR1 SEHNR and CDR2 FQNEAQ (reference sequence). This CDR3 is CASSRSGGTYNEQFF. CDR3 nucleotides: TGTGCCAGCAGCCGTAGCGGGGGTACCTACAATGAGCAGTTCTTC.

This rearrangement joins TRBV27 to TRBJ2-3, with 9 bases aligning to TRBD1. This CDR3 is 15 amino acids long. V shed 3 bases, J shed 6 bases, and the junction held 7 bases outside the gene matches. CDR1 and CDR2 (germline): MNHEY, SMNVEV (reference sequence). CDR3 in DNA: TGTGCCAGCAGTTTTCCCCCCGGGACAGGGGATACGCAGTATTTT. Its translation: CASSFPPGTGDTQYF.

The V gene is TRBV19, the J gene TRBJ2-2; a possible D gene is TRBD2 (5 bases). This CDR3 has 16 amino acids. CDR1 is LNHDA, CDR2 SQIVND, per germline (reference sequence). Trimming removed 1 base from V and 5 bases from J, with 14 bases in between. CDR3 DNA: TGTGCCAGTAGTATAGGTGCAGGAGGTGAGACCGGGGAGCTGTTTTTT. It yields the protein CASSIGAGGETGELFF.

This clone has only one observation. The chain employs TRBV2 and TRBJ2-1; 14 nucleotides match TRBD2. The germline V gene has CDR1 SNHLY and CDR2 FYNNEI. The CDR3 covers 15 residues. V lost 6 bases, J lost 9 bases, and 7 bases stayed unmatched. The CDR3 sequence is CASRLTSGGAGEQFF. The CDR3 DNA follows: TGTGCCAGCAGACTGACTAGCGGGGGGGCGGGTGAGCAGTTCTTC.

This clone was detected only a few times. V and J are TRBV29-1 and TRBJ1-2; D gene ambiguous. This CDR3 has 14 amino acids. V lost 6 bases, J lost 6 bases, and 20 bases lay in between. Germline-derived CDR1 and CDR2 are SQVTM and ANQGSEA. CDR3 in amino acids: CSVAGKGSLDGYTF. DNA for the CDR3: TGCAGCGTAGCCGGGAAAGGGAGCCTGGATGGCTACACCTTC.

The rearrangement uses TRBV19 and TRBJ1-2; no clear D. CDR1 and CDR2 from the germline V gene are LNHDA and SQIVND (reference sequence). V was shortened by 1 base and J by 4 bases, with 4 bases between the two germline ends. The CDR3 loop spans 12 amino acids. CDR3 bases: TGTGCCAGTAGTATAGCAGGCTATGGCTACACCTTC. It yields the protein CASSIAGYGYTF.

The gene calls are TRBV5-1 and TRBJ2-3; 12 bases line up with TRBD2. CDR1 SGHRS and CDR2 YFSETQ come from the germline V gene. With V trimmed by 1 base and J by 4 bases, 4 bases remained unmatched. The CDR3 spans 16 residues. This CDR3 is CASSLMASGGADTQYF. DNA for the CDR3: TGCGCCAGCAGCTTGATGGCTAGCGGGGGGGCAGATACGCAGTATTTT. Using reference TRBV5-1 and TRBJ2-3 for the parts outside the CDR3, the full variable domain is KAGVTQTPRYLIKTRGQQVTLSCSPISGHRSVSWYQQTPGQGLQFLFEYFSETQRNKGNFPGRFSGRQFSNSRSEMNVSTLELGDSALYLCASSLMASGGADTQYFGPGTRLTVL.

The chain uses TRBV19 and TRBJ2-7, with D perhaps matching TRBD2 (5 bases). The CDR3 consists of 13 residues. Germline V gene sequence: CDR1 LNHDA, CDR2 SQIVND (reference sequence). V was clipped by 5 bases and J by 2 bases, with 10 bases between them. CDR3 in amino acids: CASSLAGTYEQYF. The CDR3 region has the DNA TGTGCCAGTAGTCTCGCCGGGACCTACGAGCAGTACTTC.

The V and J genes are TRBV5-1 and TRBJ2-4; TRBD2 matches at 9 bases. CDR1 SGHRS and CDR2 YFSETQ come from the germline V gene. The CDR3 has 20 amino acids. Germline trimming cut 2 bases from V and 0 bases from J; bases unmatched to any gene: 15. DNA for the CDR3: TGCGCCAGCAGCTTCCGCGGCGGGCCAGCGGGGGGACTAGCCAAAAACATTCAGTACTTC. Protein sequence: CASSFRGGPAGGLAKNIQYF.

Details on this clone: Relative to the germline gene, one junction end is altered; a read error may explain this. The rearrangement links TRBV7-8 to TRBJ2-7; D is perhaps TRBD1 (5 bases). CDR3 size: 13 residues. CDR1 SGHVS and CDR2 FQNEAQ come from the germline V gene. The CDR3 sequence: CVSSLERGHEQYF. CDR3 nucleotides: TGTGTCAGCAGCTTAGAAAGGGGCCACGAGCAGTACTTC. Together with reference TRBV7-8 and TRBJ2-7, the CDR3 gives the full variable domain: GAGVSQSPRYKVAKRGQDVALRCDPISGHVSLFWYQQALGQGPEFLTYFQNEAQLDKSGLPSDRFFAERPEGSVSTLKIQRTQQEDSAVYLCVSSLERGHEQYFGPGTRLTVT.